This T cell receptor beta chain was documented in a study of shared clonotypes between healthy human individuals. Study observations and caveats: Sorted-subset samples were not fully sequenced, rarefaction indicated. Relative to memory subsets, naive subsets generally showed larger estimated richness.

Every subset had its genomic DNA shared out evenly among several immunoSEQ plates. On sorted subsets, replicate PCRs used 200 to 250 ng DNA, or roughly 30,000 T cell genomes. Profiling relied on immunoSEQ multiplex PCR, and the TCRdb table lists in-frame clones only, not all of them. The sample contains about 1 million clones, 70% to 80% of which appear only once. About this clone itself: Its antigen is unknown.

Per germline, CDR1 MNHNS and CDR2 SASEGT. The CDR3 extends over 17 amino acids. The ends lost 3 bases at V and 1 base at J; junction bases unmatched: 6. This chain connects TRBV6-1 to TRBJ2-3, with 11 positions matching TRBD2. The receptor comes from a young man in good health. The specimen sequenced was memory CD4+ T cells sorted from blood. Subset reported: CD45RA-negative fraction. The CDR3 coding sequence is TGTGCCAGCAGTGACCACGGGACTAGCGGACGCACAGATACGCAGTATTTT. It is translated as CASSDHGTSGRTDTQYF.